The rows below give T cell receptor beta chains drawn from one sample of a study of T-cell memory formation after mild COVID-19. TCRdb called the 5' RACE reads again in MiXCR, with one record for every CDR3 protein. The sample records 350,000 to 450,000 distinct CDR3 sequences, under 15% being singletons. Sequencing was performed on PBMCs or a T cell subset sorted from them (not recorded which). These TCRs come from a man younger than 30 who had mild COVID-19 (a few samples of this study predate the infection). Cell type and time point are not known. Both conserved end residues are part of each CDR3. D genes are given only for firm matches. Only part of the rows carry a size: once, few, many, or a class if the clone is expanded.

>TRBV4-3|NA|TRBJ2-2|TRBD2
CASSQEGPRTSGTGELFF
TGCGCCAGCAGCCAAGAAGGGCCAAGGACTAGCGGAACCGGGGAGCTGTTTTTT
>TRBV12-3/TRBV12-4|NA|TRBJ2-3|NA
CASRVADTQYF
TGTGCCAGCAGGGTGGCAGATACGCAGTATTTT
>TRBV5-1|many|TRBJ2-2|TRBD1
CASSLDGQGAFTGELFF
TGCGCCAGCAGCTTGGACGGACAGGGGGCCTTCACCGGGGAGCTGTTTTTT
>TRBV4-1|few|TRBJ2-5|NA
CASSQDERGAGTQYF
TGCGCCAGCAGCCAAGATGAAAGGGGGGCAGGGACCCAGTACTTC
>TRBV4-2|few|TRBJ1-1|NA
CASSSGLGMNTEAFF
TGTGCCAGCAGCTCAGGGTTGGGCATGAACACTGAAGCTTTCTTT
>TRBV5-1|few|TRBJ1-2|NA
CASSLDQGYGYTF
TGCGCCAGCAGCTTGGATCAGGGCTATGGCTACACCTTC
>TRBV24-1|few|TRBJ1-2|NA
CATSDFRSAYGYTF
TGTGCCACCAGTGATTTTAGGTCAGCCTATGGCTACACCTTC
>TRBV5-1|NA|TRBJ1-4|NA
CASSSTSSGLGEKLFF
TGCGCCAGCAGCTCAACCTCCTCTGGCCTCGGGGAAAAACTGTTTTTT
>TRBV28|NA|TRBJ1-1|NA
CACTEAFF
TGTGCCTGTACTGAAGCTTTCTTT
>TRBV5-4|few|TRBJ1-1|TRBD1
CASSFWDRGITEAFF
TGTGCCAGCAGCTTCTGGGACAGGGGAATCACTGAAGCTTTCTTT
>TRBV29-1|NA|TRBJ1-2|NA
CSVNRRPDPGGYGYTF
TGCAGCGTTAACAGACGACCAGACCCGGGCGGCTATGGCTACACCTTC
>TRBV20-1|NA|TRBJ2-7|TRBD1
CSGILPGQGAYEQYF
TGCAGTGGAATACTGCCGGGACAGGGGGCTTACGAGCAGTACTTC
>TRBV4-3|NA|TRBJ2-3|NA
CASSPKGSPDTQYF
TGCGCCAGCAGCCCCAAAGGGTCCCCAGATACGCAGTATTTT
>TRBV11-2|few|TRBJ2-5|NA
CASSLESGYQETQYF
TGTGCCAGCAGCTTAGAGAGCGGGTACCAAGAGACCCAGTACTTC
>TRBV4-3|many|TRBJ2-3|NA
CASSQDGFPRPQYF
TGCGCCAGCAGCCAAGATGGGTTTCCTCGCCCGCAGTATTTT